Listed below are T cell receptor beta chains from one sample, sequenced in a study of cytotoxic CD8 clonotypes in ibrutinib-treated CLL. Produced via immunoSEQ multiplex PCR; TCRdb's table is partial and in-frame only. The sample includes 9,300 or so clones, 61% of them seen just once. The sample consisted of PBMCs, taken before ibrutinib treatment. Receptors originate from a human donor with chronic lymphocytic leukemia. Both conserved end residues are part of each CDR3. Fields, in order: clone size, V gene, J gene, D gene, CDR3 protein, CDR3 DNA. D genes are given only for firm matches. Part of the rows lack a size; the others show once, few, many or a class for expanded clones.

>NA|TRBV30|TRBJ2-2|NA
CAWSLGSAGELFF
TGTGCCTGGTCCCTGGGGTCAGCCGGGGAGCTGTTTTTT
>NA|TRBV27|TRBJ1-1|NA
CASSFRGTEAFF
TGTGCCAGCAGTTTCAGGGGCACTGAAGCTTTCTTT
>NA|TRBV4-1|TRBJ1-1|NA
CASSHLNTEAFF
TGCGCCAGCAGCCACCTGAACACTGAAGCTTTCTTT
>NA|TRBV6-5|TRBJ1-3|NA
CASSQTTVPGNTIYF
TGTGCCAGCAGTCAGACGACAGTACCTGGAAACACCATATATTTT
>NA|TRBV19|TRBJ1-1|NA
CASRTTGTPNTEAFF
TGTGCCAGTAGAACTACCGGGACACCGAACACTGAAGCTTTCTTT
>NA|TRBV6-1|TRBJ2-2|TRBD2
CASSPLAGVIGELFF
TGTGCCAGCAGTCCCCTAGCGGGAGTGATCGGGGAGCTGTTTTTT
>NA|TRBV10-3|TRBJ2-3|TRBD2
CAISLAGVGTDTQYF
TGTGCCATCAGCCTAGCGGGAGTGGGGACAGATACGCAGTATTTT
>NA|TRBV13|TRBJ2-7|NA
CASSPPQRSDEQYF
TGTGCCAGCAGCCCACCCCAGAGGTCCGACGAGCAGTACTTC
>NA|TRBV28|TRBJ1-2|TRBD1
CASRTGGGYTF
TGTGCCAGCAGAACAGGGGGCGGCTACACCTTC
>NA|TRBV6-6|TRBJ2-3|TRBD1
CASSSRTGSTDTQYF
TGTGCCAGCAGTTCCCGGACAGGAAGCACAGATACGCAGTATTTT
>NA|TRBV19|TRBJ1-6|NA
CASRRSSSYNSPLHF
TGTGCCAGTAGACGTTCGAGCTCCTATAATTCACCCCTCCACTTT
>NA|TRBV7-3|TRBJ2-1|TRBD2
CASSRGSGGRSNEQFF
TGTGCCAGCAGCCGCGGCAGCGGGGGGCGGAGCAATGAGCAGTTCTTC
>once|TRBV18|TRBJ2-1|TRBD2
CASAPGLSRSSYNEQFF
TGTGCCAGCGCACCGGGACTATCCAGGAGCTCCTACAATGAGCAGTTCTTC
>once|TRBV6-9|TRBJ2-1|TRBD2
CASTYRGTSSYNEQFF
TGTGCCAGCACCTACCGTGGGACTAGCTCCTACAATGAGCAGTTCTTC
>few|TRBV9|TRBJ1-5|TRBD1
CASSVAYWRQGRNQPQHF
TGTGCCAGCAGCGTAGCTTATTGGCGACAGGGTCGCAATCAGCCCCAGCATTTT
>NA|TRBV5-1|TRBJ1-1|NA
CASSLEEGGYTEAFF
TGCGCCAGCAGCTTGGAAGAGGGGGGATACACTGAAGCTTTCTTT
>NA|TRBV15|TRBJ1-3|NA
CATSRGTQINTIYF
TGTGCCACCAGCAGAGGGACTCAGATAAACACCATATATTTT
>few|TRBV29-1|TRBJ1-2|NA
CSVVEVNYGYTF
TGCAGCGTTGTGGAGGTAAACTATGGCTACACCTTC
>NA|TRBV9|TRBJ2-1|NA
CASSVVGGLTSYNEQFF
TGTGCCAGCAGCGTAGTCGGGGGGCTGACCTCCTACAATGAGCAGTTCTTC
>few|TRBV6-6|TRBJ1-6|TRBD1
CASTTRQGAQGPLHF
TGTGCCAGCACCACGCGCCAGGGGGCGCAGGGGCCCCTCCACTTT
>few|TRBV28|TRBJ2-1|NA
CASRLADEQFF
TGTGCCAGCAGGTTAGCCGATGAGCAGTTCTTC
>NA|TRBV15|TRBJ2-7|NA
CATSRGAGDSSSYEQYF
TGTGCCACCAGCAGAGGGGCGGGTGACAGTAGCTCCTACGAGCAGTACTTC
>NA|TRBV5-1|TRBJ1-1|NA
CASTGGGGLTEAFF
TGCGCCAGCACCGGGGGCGGGGGACTCACTGAAGCTTTCTTT
>NA|TRBV6-1|TRBJ2-3|TRBD1
CASSAGTGITDTQYF
TGTGCCAGCAGTGCTGGGACAGGGATCACAGATACGCAGTATTTT
>NA|TRBV9|TRBJ2-4|NA
CASSARGGLNIQYF
TGTGCCAGCAGTGCAAGGGGAGGTCTGAACATTCAGTACTTC
>NA|TRBV5-1|TRBJ2-1|NA
CASRPAGTSYNEQFF
TGCGCCAGCAGGCCCGCTGGGACCTCCTACAATGAGCAGTTCTTC
>few|TRBV6-6|TRBJ1-2|NA
CASSSEGGAIYGYTF
TGTGCCAGCAGTTCCGAAGGGGGAGCTATCTATGGCTACACCTTC
>NA|TRBV6-5|TRBJ1-5|NA
CASSPRGQPQHF
TGTGCCAGCAGCCCGCGCGGTCAGCCCCAGCATTTT
>NA|TRBV30|TRBJ1-2|NA
CAWRFKANYGYTF
TGTGCCTGGAGGTTCAAAGCTAACTATGGCTACACCTTC
>NA|TRBV30|TRBJ1-5|NA
CAWSPGNQPQHF
TGTGCCTGGAGCCCCGGTAATCAGCCCCAGCATTTT
>NA|TRBV7-6|TRBJ2-3|TRBD2
CASSFPTSTSASPDTQYF
TGTGCCAGCAGCTTTCCGACTAGCACCTCGGCCTCCCCTGATACGCAGTATTTT
>medium-sized|TRBV4-1|TRBJ2-2|NA
CASSQDRSTGELFF
TGCGCCAGCAGCCAAGATCGGTCGACCGGGGAGCTGTTTTTT
>NA|TRBV7-9|TRBJ1-3|NA
CASSVGGNSGNTIYF
TGTGCCAGCAGCGTAGGTGGAAACTCTGGAAACACCATATATTTT
>few|TRBV2|TRBJ2-5|NA
CASSDTRNTQYF
TGTGCCAGCAGTGACACCAGGAATACCCAGTACTTC
>NA|TRBV5-1|TRBJ1-1|NA
CASSPQRVNTEAFF
TGCGCCAGCAGCCCCCAGAGGGTGAACACTGAAGCTTTCTTT
>NA|TRBV5-1|TRBJ2-3|TRBD2
CASSLAGGGATDTQYF
TGCGCCAGCAGCTTGGCGGGCGGGGGGGCAACAGATACGCAGTATTTT
>NA|TRBV14|TRBJ1-2|NA
CASSPDLGYGYTF
TGTGCCAGCAGCCCAGATCTCGGATATGGCTACACCTTC
>NA|TRBV28|TRBJ2-1|TRBD2
CASSFAGLETNEQFF
TGTGCCAGCAGTTTCGCAGGACTAGAGACTAATGAGCAGTTCTTC
>NA|TRBV11-2|TRBJ2-5|NA
CASSHGAGLETQYF
TGTGCCAGCAGCCACGGGGCAGGGCTGGAGACCCAGTACTTC
>medium-sized|TRBV7-8|TRBJ1-3|NA
CASSLASRGPGNTIYF
TGTGCCAGCAGCTTAGCCAGCAGGGGCCCTGGAAACACCATATATTTT
>NA|TRBV19|TRBJ2-7|NA
CASSIVGSYEQYF
TGTGCCAGTAGTATAGTAGGCTCCTACGAGCAGTACTTC
>few|TRBV7-8|TRBJ1-1|NA
CASSAYRNTEAFF
TGTGCCAGCAGCGCCTACAGAAACACTGAAGCTTTCTTT
>once|TRBV30|TRBJ1-2|NA
CAWSLLDGYTF
TGTGCCTGGAGCCTCCTCGATGGCTACACCTTC
>NA|TRBV30|TRBJ2-7|NA
CAWSVGGWSYEQYF
TGTGCCTGGAGTGTGGGGGGATGGTCCTACGAGCAGTACTTC
>NA|TRBV5-6|TRBJ2-1|NA
CASSLAAAGAHEQFF
TGTGCCAGCAGCTTGGCCGCGGCAGGGGCCCATGAGCAGTTCTTC
>few|TRBV5-1|TRBJ2-2|TRBD1
CASSKKGQGATGELFF
TGCGCCAGCAGCAAAAAGGGACAGGGGGCCACCGGGGAGCTGTTTTTT
>NA|TRBV5-1|TRBJ2-3|NA
CASSLSGGPTDTQYF
TGCGCCAGCAGCTTGTCGGGGGGCCCGACAGATACGCAGTATTTT
>few|TRBV2|TRBJ1-1|NA
CASSEAHDTEAFF
TGTGCCAGCAGTGAAGCGCACGACACTGAAGCTTTCTTT
>NA|TRBV29-1|TRBJ2-1|TRBD2
CSVGTSSRPNEQFF
TGCAGCGTTGGGACTAGCTCGAGACCAAATGAGCAGTTCTTC
>NA|TRBV7-3|TRBJ2-2|TRBD2
CASSQTSGRAVGELFF
TGTGCCAGCAGCCAAACTAGCGGGAGGGCCGTCGGGGAGCTGTTTTTT
>NA|TRBV12-5|TRBJ2-1|TRBD2
CASGLRTSGRGSNEQFF
TGTGCTAGTGGTTTGAGAACTAGCGGGAGGGGTAGCAATGAGCAGTTCTTC
>NA|TRBV5-6|TRBJ2-7|NA
CASSLRGLPDYEQYF
TGTGCCAGCAGCCTCAGGGGACTACCCGACTACGAGCAGTACTTC